The entry below describes one T cell receptor (beta chain). What it recognizes is unknown. Replicate PCRs run on sorted subsets employed about 220 ng DNA, approximately 30,000 T cell genomes. Repertoires were generated with immunoSEQ multiplex PCR, while TCRdb's copy carries only in-frame clones and drops some. The sample has 950,000 to 1,300,000 clones; 65% to 75% are singletons. V shed 4 bases and J shed 2 bases, with 13 bases lying between them. This CDR3 comprises 14 residues. Germline V gives CDR1 SGDLS, CDR2 YYNGEE. This sample stems from a study of shared clonotypes between healthy human individuals. Study-wide findings and caveats: Naive subsets typically showed greater estimated richness than memory subsets. Tissue TCR repertoires likely differ from these blood-only repertoires.

The study separated CD4+ cells into CD45RA+ naive and CD45RA-negative memory subsets. Sample: memory CD4+ T cells sorted from blood. Subset noted: CD45RA-negative fraction. The chain recombines TRBV9 with TRBJ2-7, with D possibly being TRBD1 or TRBD2 (5 bases each). This sequence originates from a man between 18 and 35 years old in good health. CDR3: CASSPRDGAYEQYF. The CDR3, as DNA: TGTGCCAGCAGCCCCCGGGACGGAGCCTACGAGCAGTACTTC.